The TCR beta chain described here comes from a study of blood T cell repertoires in COVID-19. Produced via immunoSEQ multiplex PCR; TCRdb's table is partial and in-frame only. Here the sample spans roughly 130,000 clones, around 85% being singletons. Germline values: CDR1 MNHNS, CDR2 SASEGT. The CDR3 contains 13 residues. V was shortened by 1 base and J by 4 bases, with 8 bases between the two germline ends. The sequenced sample consisted of peripheral blood. The chain has TRBV6-1 and TRBJ2-7, with D tentatively TRBD1 (5 bases). The TCR comes from a woman in her forties or fifties with acute or convalescent COVID-19. The DNA of the CDR3 is TGTGCCAGCAGTGAAGGGGGCTTATACGAGCAGTACTTC. The encoded protein is CASSEGGLYEQYF.